This record looks at one T cell receptor beta chain sequence and its context. The antigen is not known. The data belong to a study of T cell responses to AZD1222 COVID-19 vaccine. Only in-frame clones appear in the TCRdb table, and some are missing; sequencing was by immunoSEQ multiplex PCR. The sample includes approximately 100,000 clones, less than 90% seen only once; the top ten take around 15%. Findings of the study overall: Nearly half of spike-specific TCRs reportedly go after variant regions that carry no mutations. White British people made up most donors, females outnumbered males, and clonal diversity was possibly underestimated. Repertoire sampling occurred only after the peak T cell response.

The CDR3 has 15 residues. Germline CDR1 reads SNHLY; CDR2 reads FYNNEI. Trimming shortened V by 1 base and J by 1 base, and 8 bases separated the two germline ends. The sequence was collected from an adult in good health. The source was peripheral blood, collected on day 0 of AZD1222 vaccination. V is TRBV2 and J is TRBJ1-5; D unclear. CDR3 coding DNA: TGTGCCAGCAGTGAAGGGTTTAGGAGCAATCAGCCCCAGCATTTT. Translation: CASSEGFRSNQPQHF.